Given below is one TCR beta chain in context. V shed 5 bases, J shed 0 bases, and the junction held 4 bases outside the gene matches. The CDR3 totals 16 residues. Germline CDR1 is SGHVS and CDR2 is FNYEAQ. This sample was included in a study of blood T cell repertoires in COVID-19. Turning to the study itself: Acute-phase and convalescent COVID-19 samples originated in the United States, Italy and Spain.

Before being deemed recovered, Cohort 3 donors had two negative PCRs, clearance, or symptom resolution. Produced via immunoSEQ multiplex PCR; TCRdb's table is partial and in-frame only. This sample yields 490,000 or so clones, of which 80% to 90% are seen a single time; 7% to 10% belongs to the top ten. This receptor was taken from a woman aged 60-75 years who had recovered from COVID-19. Sequenced sample: PBMCs or T cells enriched from blood (not recorded which). J is TRBJ1-3 and V is TRBV7-6, with TRBD1 matching 10 bases. The CDR3 loop is CASSGRTGGSGNTIYF. In nucleotides, the CDR3 is TGTGCCAGCAGCGGCAGGACAGGGGGCTCTGGAAACACCATATATTTT.